One sample yielded the 27 T cell receptor beta chains listed below, sequenced in a study of T cells after yellow fever vaccination. TCRdb re-analysed the 5' RACE reads in MiXCR, keeping a single row per CDR3 protein. The table records around 140,000 distinct CDR3 sequences, approximately 7.7% of them present only once. The specimen comprised CD4+ T cells sorted from PBMCs, sampled 5 days after the yellow fever booster vaccination. Receptor source: a man aged 30-40 years who received the YFV17D yellow fever vaccine.

This clonotype was observed many times. The chain links TRBV10-3 to TRBJ2-7; tentative D call: TRBD1 (6 bases). From germline, CDR1 is ENHRY and CDR2 SYGVKD. V lost 5 bases, J lost 2 bases, and 13 bases lay in between. CDR3 length: 14 residues. The CDR3 nucleotides read TGTGCCATCAGTTCGACAGGAGACACCTACGAGCAGTACTTC. This encodes CAISSTGDTYEQYF.

This clonotype was seen at least ten times. The chain uses TRBV5-6 and TRBJ2-1; D not certain. V dropped 0 bases and J dropped 5 bases, with 12 bases sitting between them. CDR3 length: 15 residues. Looked up from germline, CDR1 is SGHDT and CDR2 is YYEEEE. Here the CDR3 reads CASSLGPHLDNEQFF. CDR3 coding DNA: TGTGCCAGCAGCTTGGGTCCCCACCTTGACAATGAGCAGTTCTTC.

This clonotype has ten or more counts. The rearrangement joins TRBV7-6 to TRBJ2-7; 10 bases map to TRBD2. This CDR3 has 15 residues. Germline V gives CDR1 SGHVS, CDR2 FNYEAQ. Germline trimming cut 0 bases from V and 3 bases from J; bases unmatched to any gene: 2. CDR3 coding DNA: TGTGCCAGCAGCTTAGCGGGGACTAGCGACTACGAGCAGTACTTC. As protein: CASSLAGTSDYEQYF. Filled out from reference TRBV7-6 and TRBJ2-7, the complete variable domain reads GAGVSQSPRYKVTKRGQDVALRCDPISGHVSLYWYRQALGQGPEFLTYFNYEAQQDKSGLPNDRFSAERPEGSISTLTIQRTEQRDSAMYRCASSLAGTSDYEQYFGPGTRLTVT.

There are many counts of this clonotype. V is TRBV27 and J is TRBJ2-3; 11 bases map to TRBD2. Germline lookup yields CDR1 MNHEY and CDR2 SMNVEV (reference sequence). V trimming: 7 bases; J trimming: 6 bases; junction bases outside the gene matches: 6. The CDR3 is 14 residues long. The CDR3: CASTFSGRADTQYF. The CDR3 DNA follows: TGTGCCAGCACCTTTAGCGGGAGGGCGGATACGCAGTATTTT.

This clonotype was observed many times. The chain employs TRBV7-3 and TRBJ2-1; the match to TRBD2 covers 10 bases. Germline V gene lookup returns CDR1 SGHTA and CDR2 FQGTGA. This CDR3 has 15 residues. V lost 5 bases, J lost 3 bases, and 4 bases stayed unmatched. The CDR3 loop reads CASSKGLADYNEQFF. In DNA form, the CDR3 reads TGTGCCAGCAGCAAAGGACTAGCGGACTACAATGAGCAGTTCTTC.

This clonotype was seen only a few times. V gene TRBV5-1 combines with J gene TRBJ1-1, with unresolved D. This CDR3 is 15 amino acids long. The germline V gene has CDR1 SGHRS and CDR2 YFSETQ. Trimming shortened V by 4 bases and J by 5 bases, and 18 bases separated the two germline ends. The CDR3 loop reads CASSDWITRRTEAFF. In DNA form, the CDR3 reads TGCGCCAGCAGCGATTGGATTACCAGGAGGACTGAAGCTTTCTTT.

This clonotype was found many times. The J gene is TRBJ1-2, the V gene TRBV7-2; 11 positions agree with TRBD1. V shed 5 bases and J 5 bases; nucleotides not matched to a gene: 13. Germline lookup yields CDR1 SGHTA and CDR2 FQGNSA. The CDR3 length is 17 residues. The chain's CDR3 is CASSPRGGQGARYGYTF. The CDR3, as DNA: TGTGCCAGCAGCCCACGGGGTGGACAGGGGGCGCGATATGGCTACACCTTC. Complete variable domain (other parts from reference TRBV7-2 and TRBJ1-2): GAGVSQSPSNKVTEKGKDVELRCDPISGHTALYWYRQSLGQGLEFLIYFQGNSAPDKSGLPSDRFSAERTGGSVSTLTIQRTQQEDSAVYLCASSPRGGQGARYGYTFGSGTRLTVV.

This clonotype has at least ten counts. This chain joins TRBV3-1 and TRBJ2-7; TRBD1 might be the D (5 bases). Germline-derived CDR1 and CDR2 are LGHDT and YNNKEL (reference sequence). The CDR3 runs to 14 residues. Trimming took 0 bases from V and 3 from J, leaving 9 bases between them. The CDR3 DNA reads TGTGCCAGCAGCCAAGACGCAGGGCGCTACGAGCAGTACTTC. Translation: CASSQDAGRYEQYF.

This clonotype showed up many times. The V and J genes are TRBV3-1 and TRBJ1-6; maybe TRBD1 (5 bases). Looked up from germline, CDR1 is LGHDT and CDR2 is YNNKEL (reference sequence). V gave up 4 bases and J gave up 9 bases, with 13 bases separating them. The CDR3 consists of 14 residues. The CDR3 DNA is TGTGCCAGCAGCCCGCCAGGGAGGAGTTCACCCCTCCACTTT. Protein: CASSPPGRSSPLHF.

The V gene is TRBV7-9, the J gene TRBJ2-1; D may be TRBD1 or TRBD2 (6 bases each). CDR3 length: 16 residues. Germline V gene sequence: CDR1 SEHNR, CDR2 FQNEAQ (reference sequence). Trimming removed 1 base from V and 3 bases from J, with 13 bases in between. CDR3 coding DNA: TGTGCCAGCAGCTTAGAGGGGGGATCTCTCTACAATGAGCAGTTCTTC. The encoded protein is CASSLEGGSLYNEQFF.

Ten or more counts support this clonotype. The rearrangement joins TRBV15 to TRBJ2-5; no clear D. The V end was cut by 0 bases, the J end by 5 bases, with 13 bases between. Germline lookup yields CDR1 LNHNV and CDR2 YYDKDF (reference sequence). CDR3 length: 15 amino acids. CDR3 sequence: CATSRDQWLAETQYF. Here the CDR3 DNA reads TGTGCCACCAGCAGAGATCAGTGGCTGGCGGAGACCCAGTACTTC. Drawing the rest from reference TRBV15 and TRBJ2-5, the complete variable domain is DAMVIQNPRYQVTQFGKPVTLSCSQTLNHNVMYWYQQKSSQAPKLLFHYYDKDFNNEADTPDNFQSRRPNTSFCFLDIRSPGLGDTAMYLCATSRDQWLAETQYFGPGTRLLVL.

This clonotype was recorded at least ten times. This rearrangement joins TRBV27 to TRBJ2-6; tentative D call: TRBD2 (5 bases). The CDR3 length is 17 residues. V was pared by 2 bases and J by 1 base, with 12 bases between. The germline gives CDR1 MNHEY, CDR2 SMNVEV (reference sequence). The CDR3 coding sequence is TGTGCCAGCAGTTTAGGTTACCTAGCTTCTGGGGCCAACGTCCTGACTTTC. The encoded protein is CASSLGYLASGANVLTF.

This clonotype was counted many times. J is TRBJ2-7 and V is TRBV29-1, with 7 bases that match TRBD1. V was pared by 6 bases and J by 7 bases, with 15 bases of the junction left unmatched. The CDR3 length is 14 residues. Germline CDR1 reads SQVTM; CDR2 reads ANQGSEA. CDR3 region: CSVGTETMVGEQYF. DNA of the CDR3: TGCAGCGTCGGGACAGAGACCATGGTGGGTGAGCAGTACTTC.

This clonotype was counted many times. The chain has TRBV7-2 and TRBJ2-7; D is unclear. CDR3 length equals 12 residues. Germline CDR1 is SGHTA and CDR2 is FQGNSA. Trimming took off 5 bases at V and 8 bases at J, with 13 bases between the two ends. The CDR3 spells CASSDPNSKQYF. Written as DNA, the CDR3 is TGTGCCAGCAGCGACCCGAACAGTAAGCAGTACTTC.

In the case of this clonotype: This may be a read error, as it is one base from a much larger clone. The chain recombines TRBV27 with TRBJ1-5, with D perhaps matching TRBD1 (5 bases). CDR3 length: 14 residues. The V gene's germline CDR1 is MNHEY and CDR2 SMNVEV (reference sequence). Trimming removed 7 bases at V and 11 bases at J, with 21 bases between. The CDR3: CASKPQGLVGAQHF. For the CDR3, the DNA is TGTGCCAGCAAGCCTCAGGGACTGGTCGGGGCCCAGCATTTT.

This clonotype was seen many times. The chain links TRBV5-1 to TRBJ2-1; D is perhaps TRBD2 (6 bases). CDR1 and CDR2 (germline): SGHRS, YFSETQ. Between the trimmed V and J ends, which lost 0 bases and 8 bases, there was a span of 15 bases. The CDR3 totals 15 residues. The CDR3 DNA follows: TGCGCCAGCAGCTTGGGTAGCGGCCTCGTCGATGAGCAGTTCTTC. Translating it yields CASSLGSGLVDEQFF.

This clonotype showed up many times. The rearrangement joins TRBV18 to TRBJ2-7; no firm D call. The CDR3 is 13 residues long. V lost 5 bases and J 4 bases, leaving 12 bases between the germline ends. In germline, CDR1 is KGHSH, CDR2 LQKENI. The chain's CDR3 is CASSAAENYEQYF. The CDR3 DNA reads as TGTGCCAGCTCAGCGGCCGAGAATTACGAGCAGTACTTC.

V usage is TRBV20-1 and J usage is TRBJ2-4; tentatively, D is TRBD2 (6 bases). Trimming pared 1 base from V and 9 bases from J, leaving 19 bases between. The V gene's germline CDR1 is DFQATT and CDR2 SNEGSKA (reference sequence). CDR3 length: 15 residues. CDR3 loop: CSARVFAVAGPIQYF. In nucleotides, the CDR3 is TGCAGTGCTAGAGTTTTTGCAGTTGCGGGGCCCATTCAGTACTTC.

This clonotype was recorded many times. The chain combines TRBV20-1 with TRBJ2-3, with 8 bases identical to TRBD2. This CDR3 comprises 16 residues. Losses at the gene ends were 1 base for V and 4 bases for J; bases not matched to a gene: 10. The germline V gene encodes CDR1 DFQATT and CDR2 SNEGSKA (reference sequence). CDR3 in DNA: TGCAGTGCTAGAGTTGCGGGAGGTGGAGGTGCAGATACGCAGTATTTT. Amino acids: CSARVAGGGGADTQYF.

This clonotype was found many times. This chain uses TRBV20-1 with TRBJ2-7; the D gene is possibly TRBD1 (6 bases). The CDR3 consists of 13 residues. The V end lost 4 bases, the J end lost 2 bases, and 12 bases lay between the germline ends. Germline CDR1 is DFQATT and CDR2 is SNEGSKA (reference sequence). The CDR3 DNA reads as TGCAGTGCTACGGACAGTAACCCCTACGAGCAGTACTTC. Residues: CSATDSNPYEQYF.

This clonotype was counted at least ten times. The J gene is TRBJ2-1, the V gene TRBV20-1; 9 positions match TRBD2. V gave up 8 bases and J gave up 14 bases; unmatched junction bases: 16. The V gene's germline CDR1 is DFQATT and CDR2 SNEGSKA (reference sequence). The CDR3 runs to 13 residues. The CDR3 region has the DNA TGCAGTACTCCGACCGGGACTAGCCTGGGAAAGTTCTTC. Its protein product is CSTPTGTSLGKFF.

This clonotype came up many times. The chain couples TRBV12-3 or TRBV12-4 to TRBJ2-1; D is unclear. CDR3 length: 12 amino acids. The V gene lost 3 bases and the J gene lost 7 bases, with 7 bases spanning the gap. In DNA form, the CDR3 reads TGTGCCAGCAGTTTGAGTGTAAATGAGCAGTTCTTC. Its protein is CASSLSVNEQFF.

The rearrangement links TRBV6-6 to TRBJ1-1; D might be TRBD1 (5 bases). V lost 6 bases and J 9 bases, leaving 14 bases between the germline ends. CDR1 and CDR2 from the germline V gene are MNHNY and SVGAGI (reference sequence). This CDR3 comprises 12 residues. The CDR3 here is CASSLNQGKAFF. The DNA of the CDR3 is TGTGCCAGCAGCCTCAATCAGGGTAAAGCTTTCTTT.

This clonotype has only a few counts. The chain combines TRBV28 with TRBJ2-6; 8 bases are shared with TRBD1. The CDR3 totals 18 residues. Germline lookup yields CDR1 MDHEN and CDR2 SYDVKM. The trim removed 6 bases at V and 1 base at J, leaving 11 bases unmatched. The CDR3 DNA sequence: TGTGCCAGCAGGGCCCCGGGACAGGCTTGGTCTGGGGCCAACGTCCTGACTTTC. Its translation: CASRAPGQAWSGANVLTF.

This clonotype was observed at least ten times. The chain is built from TRBV7-2 and TRBJ2-5; no firm D call. CDR1 is SGHTA and CDR2 is FQGNSA in the germline V gene. This CDR3 spans 12 amino acids. The germline V and J ends were trimmed by 8 bases and 3 bases, with 10 bases remaining between them. The CDR3 DNA follows: TGTGCCAGCGGAAACCGGGAAGAGACCCAGTACTTC. Protein sequence: CASGNREETQYF. Variable domain in full (rest from reference TRBV7-2 and TRBJ2-5): GAGVSQSPSNKVTEKGKDVELRCDPISGHTALYWYRQSLGQGLEFLIYFQGNSAPDKSGLPSDRFSAERTGGSVSTLTIQRTQQEDSAVYLCASGNREETQYFGPGTRLLVL.

Comments on this clonotype: A read error may explain this, as a much larger clone is one base away. V gene TRBV5-1 combines with J gene TRBJ2-5; D unclear. Trimming cost V 3 bases and J 2 bases, with 11 bases left between them. CDR1 and CDR2 from the germline V gene are SGHRS and YFSETQ. The CDR3 covers 14 residues. The chain's CDR3 is CASSSGMLQETQYF. In DNA form, the CDR3 reads TGCGCCAGCAGCTCTGGAATGTTACAAGAGACCCAGTACTTC.

This clonotype was counted ten times or more. The genes are TRBV20-1 and TRBJ2-1, with no clear D. V lost 1 base to trimming and J lost 0 bases, with 10 bases between them. CDR1 and CDR2 (germline): DFQATT, SNEGSKA (reference sequence). The CDR3 length is 15 residues. The CDR3 sequence: CSARVEPDSYNEQFF. For the CDR3, the DNA is TGCAGTGCTAGAGTTGAACCGGACTCCTACAATGAGCAGTTCTTC.